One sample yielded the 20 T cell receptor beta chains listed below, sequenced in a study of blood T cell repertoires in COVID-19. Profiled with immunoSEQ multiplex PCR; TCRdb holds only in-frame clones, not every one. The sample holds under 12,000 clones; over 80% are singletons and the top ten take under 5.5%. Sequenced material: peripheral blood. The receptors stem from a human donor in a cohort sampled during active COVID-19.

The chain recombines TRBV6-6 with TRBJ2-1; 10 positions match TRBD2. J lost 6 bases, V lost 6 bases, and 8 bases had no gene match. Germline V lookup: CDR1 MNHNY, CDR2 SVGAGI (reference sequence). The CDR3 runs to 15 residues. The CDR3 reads CASRKGVAGGNEQFF. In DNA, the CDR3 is TGTGCCAGCAGAAAGGGGGTAGCGGGAGGCAATGAGCAGTTCTTC.

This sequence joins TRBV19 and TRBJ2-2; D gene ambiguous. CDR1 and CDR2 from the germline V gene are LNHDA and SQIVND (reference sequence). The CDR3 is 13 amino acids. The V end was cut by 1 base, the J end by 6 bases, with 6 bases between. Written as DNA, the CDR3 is TGTGCCAGTAGTATAGTTTCGTCCGGGGAGCTGTTTTTT. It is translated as CASSIVSSGELFF.

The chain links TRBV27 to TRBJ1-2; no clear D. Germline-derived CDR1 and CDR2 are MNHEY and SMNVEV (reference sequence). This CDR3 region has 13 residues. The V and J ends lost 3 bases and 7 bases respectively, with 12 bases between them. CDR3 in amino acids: CASSFVGARGYTF. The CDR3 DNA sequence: TGTGCCAGCAGTTTCGTGGGAGCACGTGGCTACACCTTC.

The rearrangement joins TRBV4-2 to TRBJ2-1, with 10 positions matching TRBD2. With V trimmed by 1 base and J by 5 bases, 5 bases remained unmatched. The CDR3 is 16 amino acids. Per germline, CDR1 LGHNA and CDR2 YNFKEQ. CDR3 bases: TGTGCCAGCAGCCAAGCCGGGACTAGCGAAGACAATGAGCAGTTCTTC. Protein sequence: CASSQAGTSEDNEQFF.

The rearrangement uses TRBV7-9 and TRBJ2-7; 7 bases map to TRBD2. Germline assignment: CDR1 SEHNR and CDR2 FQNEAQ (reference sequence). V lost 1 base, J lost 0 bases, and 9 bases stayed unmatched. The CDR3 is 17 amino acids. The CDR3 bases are TGTGCCAGCAGCTTAGACGGGTTTGGGACTAACTCCTACGAGCAGTACTTC. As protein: CASSLDGFGTNSYEQYF.

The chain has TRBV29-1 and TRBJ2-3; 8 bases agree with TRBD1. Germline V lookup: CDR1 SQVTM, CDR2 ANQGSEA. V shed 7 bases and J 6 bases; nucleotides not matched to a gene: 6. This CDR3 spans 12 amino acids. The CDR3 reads CSALTGVDTQYF. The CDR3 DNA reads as TGCAGCGCCTTGACAGGGGTCGATACGCAGTATTTT.

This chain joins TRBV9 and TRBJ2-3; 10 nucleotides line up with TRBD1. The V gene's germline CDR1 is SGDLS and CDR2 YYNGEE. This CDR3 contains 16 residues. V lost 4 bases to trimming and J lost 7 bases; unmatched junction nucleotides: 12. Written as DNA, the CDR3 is TGTGCCAGCAGCCCTAATCCGGGACAGGGGACAAATACGCAGTATTTT. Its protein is CASSPNPGQGTNTQYF.

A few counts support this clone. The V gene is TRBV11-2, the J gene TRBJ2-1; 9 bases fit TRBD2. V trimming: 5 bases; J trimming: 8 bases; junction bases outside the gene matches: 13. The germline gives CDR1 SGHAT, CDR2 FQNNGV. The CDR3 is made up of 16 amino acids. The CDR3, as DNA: TGTGCCAGCAGCATCCGACCCGCGGGAGGGGGCTATGAGCAGTTCTTC. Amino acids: CASSIRPAGGGYEQFF.

CDR3 sequence: CASSLGLTGVKNIQYF. CDR3 in DNA: TGTGCCAGCAGCTTAGGCCTGACAGGGGTCAAAAACATTCAGTACTTC. The genes are TRBV7-8 and TRBJ2-4; 8 nucleotides match TRBD1. With 1 base clipped from V and 3 bases from J, the junction kept 5 bases outside the gene matches. This CDR3 is built from 16 residues. Per germline, CDR1 SGHVS and CDR2 FQNEAQ.

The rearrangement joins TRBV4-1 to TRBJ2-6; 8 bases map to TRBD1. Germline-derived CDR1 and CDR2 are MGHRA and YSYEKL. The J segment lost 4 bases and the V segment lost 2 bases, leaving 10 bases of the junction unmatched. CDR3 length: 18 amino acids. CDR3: CASSQPRTGSSGANVLTF. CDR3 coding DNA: TGCGCCAGCAGCCAACCACGGACAGGGAGCTCCGGGGCCAACGTCCTGACTTTC.

The CDR3, as DNA: TGTGCCAGCAGACCCAACCCGGGACAACTTTACGAGCAGTACTTC. Protein: CASRPNPGQLYEQYF. The J gene is TRBJ2-7, the V gene TRBV7-2; tentatively, D is TRBD1 (6 bases). V dropped 6 bases and J dropped 4 bases, with 19 bases sitting between them. Germline V gene lookup returns CDR1 SGHTA and CDR2 FQGNSA. There are 15 residues in the CDR3.

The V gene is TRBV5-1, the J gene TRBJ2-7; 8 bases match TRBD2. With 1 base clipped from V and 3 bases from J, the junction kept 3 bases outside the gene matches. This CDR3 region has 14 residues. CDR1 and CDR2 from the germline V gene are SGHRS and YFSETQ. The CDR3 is CASSLTSGGYEQYF. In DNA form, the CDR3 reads TGCGCCAGCAGCTTGACTAGCGGAGGCTACGAGCAGTACTTC.

CDR3 in DNA: TGCGCCAGCAGCCAAGATCTCGAGCGTGACCAGTACTTC. It yields the protein CASSQDLERDQYF. This chain joins TRBV4-3 and TRBJ2-5; D unclear. The CDR3 consists of 13 residues. Trimming shortened V by 0 bases and J by 10 bases, and 12 bases separated the two germline ends. The germline V gene encodes CDR1 LGHNA and CDR2 YSLEER.

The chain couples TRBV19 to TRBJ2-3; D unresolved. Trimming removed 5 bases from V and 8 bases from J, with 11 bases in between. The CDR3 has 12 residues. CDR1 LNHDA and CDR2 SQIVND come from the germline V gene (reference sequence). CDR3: CASSGVLGTQYF. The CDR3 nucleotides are TGTGCCAGTAGTGGAGTGTTGGGTACGCAGTATTTT.

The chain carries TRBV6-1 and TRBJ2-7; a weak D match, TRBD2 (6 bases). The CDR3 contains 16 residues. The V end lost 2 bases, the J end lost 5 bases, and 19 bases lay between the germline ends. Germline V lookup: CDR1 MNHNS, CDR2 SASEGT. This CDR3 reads CASSEPRRGRENEQYF. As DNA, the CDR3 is TGTGCCAGCAGTGAACCGAGGCGGGGTAGAGAGAACGAGCAGTACTTC.

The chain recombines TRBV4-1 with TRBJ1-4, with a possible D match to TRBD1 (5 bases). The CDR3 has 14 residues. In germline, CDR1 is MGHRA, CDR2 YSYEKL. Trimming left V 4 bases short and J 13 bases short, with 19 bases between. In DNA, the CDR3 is TGCGCCAGCAGCCTTAAACCAGATCTGGGGCGACTGTTTTTT. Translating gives CASSLKPDLGRLFF.

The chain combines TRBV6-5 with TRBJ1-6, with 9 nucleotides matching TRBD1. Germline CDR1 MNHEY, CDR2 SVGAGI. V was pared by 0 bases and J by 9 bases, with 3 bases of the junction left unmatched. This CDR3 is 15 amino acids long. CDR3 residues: CASSYSHRGLSPLHF. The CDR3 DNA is TGTGCCAGCAGTTACTCGCACAGGGGGCTTTCACCCCTCCACTTT.

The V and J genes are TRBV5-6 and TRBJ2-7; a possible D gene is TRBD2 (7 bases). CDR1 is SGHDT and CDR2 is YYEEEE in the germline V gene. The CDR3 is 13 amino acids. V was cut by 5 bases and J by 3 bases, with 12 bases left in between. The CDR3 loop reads CASREGEGYEQYF. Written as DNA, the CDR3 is TGTGCCAGCAGGGAGGGGGAGGGCTACGAGCAGTACTTC.

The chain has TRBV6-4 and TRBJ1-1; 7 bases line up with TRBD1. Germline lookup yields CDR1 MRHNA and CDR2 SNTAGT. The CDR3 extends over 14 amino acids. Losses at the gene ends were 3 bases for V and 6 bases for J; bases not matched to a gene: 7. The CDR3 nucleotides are TGTGCCAGCAGTGAGAACAGGGGTACTTCTGAAGCTTTCTTT. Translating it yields CASSENRGTSEAFF.

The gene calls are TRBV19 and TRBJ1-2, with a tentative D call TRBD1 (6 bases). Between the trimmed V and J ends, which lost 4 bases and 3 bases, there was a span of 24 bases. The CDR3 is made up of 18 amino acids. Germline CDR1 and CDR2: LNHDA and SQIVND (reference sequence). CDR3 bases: TGTGCCAGTAGTAGAGGGTCCGGGACAACTATTTCATACTATGGCTACACCTTC. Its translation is CASSRGSGTTISYYGYTF.